Listed below are T cell receptor beta chains from one sample, sequenced in a study of human T cells and chemical hapten exposure. MiXCR, run by TCRdb on the RACE reads, gives a single entry per CDR3 protein. The top ten hold 2.5% of the sample, which has roughly 200,000 distinct CDR3 sequences, under 25% seen once. Specimen: whole blood, collected in connection with sensitization to the hapten diphenylcyclopropenone (DPC). These receptors were taken from a woman aged 40 to 50 with alopecia areata. Some clones in this sample may be carry-over from other donors' samples. The CDR3 runs from the conserved cysteine through the conserved F or W. The D gene is left open where the match is weak. The size entry is marked missing in some rows and otherwise reads once, few, many or a size class.

clone_size: few
j_call: TRBJ2-7
v_call: TRBV7-9
d_call: TRBD2
cdr3_nt: TGTGCCAGCAGCTTATACTATGGCGGGAGCTCGTCCTACGAGCAGTACTTC
cdr3_aa: CASSLYYGGSSSYEQYF

clone_size: many
j_call: TRBJ2-1
v_call: TRBV4-3
d_call: NA
cdr3_nt: TGCGCCAGCAGCCAAGACAGGTCTGAGCAGTTCTTC
cdr3_aa: CASSQDRSEQFF

clone_size: NA
j_call: TRBJ2-1
v_call: TRBV9
d_call: NA
cdr3_nt: TGTGCCAGCAGCGTAGATCCAGGGGACAATGAGCAGTTCTTC
cdr3_aa: CASSVDPGDNEQFF

clone_size: NA
j_call: TRBJ2-5
v_call: TRBV28
d_call: NA
cdr3_nt: TGTGCCAGCAGCACTCTAGATTACCAAGAGACCCAGTACTTC
cdr3_aa: CASSTLDYQETQYF

clone_size: few
j_call: TRBJ1-1
v_call: TRBV29-1
d_call: NA
cdr3_nt: TGCAGCGCCCATGGACAGTTAATGAACACTGAAGCTTTCTTT
cdr3_aa: CSAHGQLMNTEAFF

clone_size: NA
j_call: TRBJ2-7
v_call: TRBV27
d_call: TRBD2
cdr3_nt: TGTGCCAGCAGTTTATTCGGGAGGGCCGATTACGAGCAGTACTTC
cdr3_aa: CASSLFGRADYEQYF

clone_size: NA
j_call: TRBJ2-5
v_call: TRBV29-1
d_call: NA
cdr3_nt: TGCAGCGTTGATGTGAACGAACAGACCCAGTACTTC
cdr3_aa: CSVDVNEQTQYF

clone_size: few
j_call: TRBJ2-3
v_call: TRBV29-1
d_call: TRBD2
cdr3_nt: TGCAGCGTGTGGGGGGGGACGGGGCCAGATACGCAGTATTTT
cdr3_aa: CSVWGGTGPDTQYF

clone_size: NA
j_call: TRBJ1-5
v_call: TRBV6-6
d_call: NA
cdr3_nt: TGTGCCAGCAGTTACGGTCGGCTTAACAATCAGCCCCAGCATTTT
cdr3_aa: CASSYGRLNNQPQHF

clone_size: few
j_call: TRBJ1-5
v_call: TRBV7-2
d_call: TRBD1
cdr3_nt: TGTGCCAGCAGCTTAGTTCAGGGGGCCCAGCATTTT
cdr3_aa: CASSLVQGAQHF

clone_size: few
j_call: TRBJ2-5
v_call: TRBV20-1
d_call: TRBD1
cdr3_nt: TGCAGTGCTACCAGGGGGCGAGAGACCCAGTACTTC
cdr3_aa: CSATRGRETQYF

clone_size: NA
j_call: TRBJ2-1
v_call: TRBV20-1
d_call: NA
cdr3_nt: TGCAGTGCCGAGACAGTAGCTACCTACAATGAGCAGTTCTTC
cdr3_aa: CSAETVATYNEQFF

clone_size: few
j_call: TRBJ1-1
v_call: TRBV28
d_call: NA
cdr3_nt: TGTGCCAGCAGTTTTAGTACGACAGTCGAAGCTTTCTTT
cdr3_aa: CASSFSTTVEAFF

clone_size: NA
j_call: TRBJ2-7
v_call: TRBV5-1
d_call: TRBD2
cdr3_nt: TGCGCCAGCAGCCCAACTACTAGCGTAACGTACGAGCAGTACTTC
cdr3_aa: CASSPTTSVTYEQYF

clone_size: many
j_call: TRBJ2-7
v_call: TRBV5-1
d_call: TRBD1
cdr3_nt: TGCGCCAGCAGCCTCGAAGGACAGGGGACCTACGAGCAGTACTTC
cdr3_aa: CASSLEGQGTYEQYF

clone_size: NA
j_call: TRBJ1-5
v_call: TRBV28
d_call: TRBD1
cdr3_nt: TGTGCCAGCAGTTCCGCCGACAGGGACGATCAGCCCCAGCATTTT
cdr3_aa: CASSSADRDDQPQHF

clone_size: few
j_call: TRBJ1-5
v_call: TRBV20-1
d_call: NA
cdr3_nt: TGCAGTGCTAGAGATCGGGGACGGGTCAATCAGCCCCAGCATTTT
cdr3_aa: CSARDRGRVNQPQHF

clone_size: few
j_call: TRBJ2-7
v_call: TRBV24-1
d_call: NA
cdr3_nt: TGTGCCACCAGAGGATGGACGGGAGCGAACCACGTCTGCTACGAGCAGTACTTC
cdr3_aa: CATRGWTGANHVCYEQYF

clone_size: few
j_call: TRBJ1-2
v_call: TRBV7-2
d_call: TRBD1
cdr3_nt: TGTGCCAGCAGCCTAGTAACAGGGGGGGGTGGCTACACCTTC
cdr3_aa: CASSLVTGGGGYTF

clone_size: few
j_call: TRBJ2-7
v_call: TRBV7-6
d_call: TRBD1
cdr3_nt: TGTGCCAGCAGCTCCCATAGGGACAGGGGGGTCGAGCAGTACTTC
cdr3_aa: CASSSHRDRGVEQYF

clone_size: NA
j_call: TRBJ1-3
v_call: TRBV7-2
d_call: TRBD1
cdr3_nt: TGTGCCAGCAGCCGAGGGACAGTGGTTGGAAACACCATATATTTT
cdr3_aa: CASSRGTVVGNTIYF

clone_size: NA
j_call: TRBJ1-5
v_call: TRBV2
d_call: NA
cdr3_nt: TGTGCCAGCAACGTTATCCGCAATCAGCCCCAGCATTTT
cdr3_aa: CASNVIRNQPQHF

clone_size: few
j_call: TRBJ2-7
v_call: TRBV7-2
d_call: TRBD2
cdr3_nt: TGTGCCAGCAGCGGGACTAACTCCTACGAGCAGTACTTC
cdr3_aa: CASSGTNSYEQYF

clone_size: NA
j_call: TRBJ1-1
v_call: TRBV10-3
d_call: NA
cdr3_nt: TGTGCCATCAGCCCGGGTGGGACACGGGGAGGGTCTGAAGCTTTCTTT
cdr3_aa: CAISPGGTRGGSEAFF

clone_size: few
j_call: TRBJ2-2
v_call: TRBV9
d_call: NA
cdr3_nt: TGTGCCAGCAGCGTCACACACGAGGGGACCGGGGAGCTGTTTTTT
cdr3_aa: CASSVTHEGTGELFF

clone_size: many
j_call: TRBJ1-2
v_call: TRBV29-1
d_call: NA
cdr3_nt: TGCAGCGGCTGGAACTATGGCTACACCTTC
cdr3_aa: CSGWNYGYTF

clone_size: NA
j_call: TRBJ1-1
v_call: TRBV4-1
d_call: NA
cdr3_nt: TGCGCCAGCAGCCCCAATCAGGGTTTTACTGAAGCTTTCTTT
cdr3_aa: CASSPNQGFTEAFF

clone_size: few
j_call: TRBJ2-7
v_call: TRBV5-1
d_call: NA
cdr3_nt: TGCGCCAGCAGCTCCGCAGGGCCCCCCTCCTACGAGCAGTACTTC
cdr3_aa: CASSSAGPPSYEQYF

clone_size: few
j_call: TRBJ2-7
v_call: TRBV28
d_call: NA
cdr3_nt: TGTGCCAGCAGTTTCTCCCCTGGGGGCGAGCAGTACTTC
cdr3_aa: CASSFSPGGEQYF

clone_size: many
j_call: TRBJ1-2
v_call: TRBV9
d_call: NA
cdr3_nt: TGTGCCAGCAGTGACAGGAACTATGGCTACACCTTC
cdr3_aa: CASSDRNYGYTF

clone_size: NA
j_call: TRBJ1-1
v_call: TRBV4-3
d_call: NA
cdr3_nt: TGCGCCAGCAGCCAGGGGACCTTTGGCAGGAACACTGAAGCTTTCTTT
cdr3_aa: CASSQGTFGRNTEAFF

clone_size: NA
j_call: TRBJ2-7
v_call: TRBV28
d_call: NA
cdr3_nt: TGTGCCAGCAGCCCCCCCTTGGCGGGCCCTCGCTACGAGCAGTACTTC
cdr3_aa: CASSPPLAGPRYEQYF

clone_size: NA
j_call: TRBJ1-5
v_call: TRBV4-2
d_call: NA
cdr3_nt: TGTGCCAGCAGCGGTGGAGGGGCCGGCAATCAGCCCCAGCATTTT
cdr3_aa: CASSGGGAGNQPQHF

clone_size: NA
j_call: TRBJ2-3
v_call: TRBV7-9
d_call: NA
cdr3_nt: TGTGCCAGCAGCTTAGCGCAGGGCACAGATACGCAGTATTTT
cdr3_aa: CASSLAQGTDTQYF

clone_size: once
j_call: TRBJ2-1
v_call: TRBV6-5
d_call: TRBD2
cdr3_nt: TGTGCCAGCAGATCCGGACTAGCGGGAGGTTATGAGCAGTTCTTC
cdr3_aa: CASRSGLAGGYEQFF

clone_size: NA
j_call: TRBJ2-2
v_call: TRBV24-1
d_call: TRBD1
cdr3_nt: TGTGCCACCAGTGATTGGGCAGGGGGCAACACCGGGGAGCTGTTTTTT
cdr3_aa: CATSDWAGGNTGELFF

clone_size: NA
j_call: TRBJ2-3
v_call: TRBV6-5
d_call: NA
cdr3_nt: TGTGCCAGCAGCTACGCCTATACGCAGTATTTT
cdr3_aa: CASSYAYTQYF

clone_size: NA
j_call: TRBJ1-4
v_call: TRBV4-3
d_call: TRBD1
cdr3_nt: TGCGCCAGCAGCCACGGACAGGTTAATGAAAAACTGTTTTTT
cdr3_aa: CASSHGQVNEKLFF

clone_size: NA
j_call: TRBJ2-1
v_call: TRBV5-1
d_call: NA
cdr3_nt: TGCGCCAGCAGCTTGACGGGGGACAATTACAATGAGCAGTTCTTC
cdr3_aa: CASSLTGDNYNEQFF

clone_size: few
j_call: TRBJ1-2
v_call: TRBV29-1
d_call: TRBD1
cdr3_nt: TGCAGCGCCGGACAGGAGGACTATGGCTACACCTTC
cdr3_aa: CSAGQEDYGYTF

clone_size: few
j_call: TRBJ2-5
v_call: TRBV3-1
d_call: NA
cdr3_nt: TGTGCCAGCAGCCCCCGTCTAGGAGAGGAGACCCAGTACTTC
cdr3_aa: CASSPRLGEETQYF

clone_size: NA
j_call: TRBJ1-4
v_call: TRBV11-2
d_call: NA
cdr3_nt: TGTGCCAGCAGCTTAGGAACGAGTGGGCAGAAACTTAAACTGTTTTTT
cdr3_aa: CASSLGTSGQKLKLFF

clone_size: NA
j_call: TRBJ2-3
v_call: TRBV6-6
d_call: TRBD2
cdr3_nt: TGTGCCAGCAGTTACTCGAATTCCCTACTACTAGCGGGAGAGAGGGACACAGATACGCAGTATTTT
cdr3_aa: CASSYSNSLLLAGERDTDTQYF

clone_size: NA
j_call: TRBJ2-2
v_call: TRBV5-1
d_call: TRBD2
cdr3_nt: TGCGCCAGCCGTGGGACTAGCGAATACACCGGGGAGCTGTTTTTT
cdr3_aa: CASRGTSEYTGELFF

clone_size: few
j_call: TRBJ2-7
v_call: TRBV7-2
d_call: TRBD1
cdr3_nt: TGTGCCAGCAGCTACCGCCTGGACAGGGAGCGTGGGCAGTACTTC
cdr3_aa: CASSYRLDRERGQYF

clone_size: many
j_call: TRBJ2-3
v_call: TRBV30
d_call: NA
cdr3_nt: TGTGCCTGGACTGGCAGCACAGATACGCAGTATTTT
cdr3_aa: CAWTGSTDTQYF

clone_size: once
j_call: TRBJ2-1
v_call: TRBV28
d_call: TRBD2
cdr3_nt: TGTGCCAGCAGTTTAATTTCAGCGGGAGAGCTCGGGCAGTTCTTC
cdr3_aa: CASSLISAGELGQFF

clone_size: many
j_call: TRBJ2-3
v_call: TRBV6-4
d_call: TRBD2
cdr3_nt: TGTGCCAGCAGTGAGGGCGGGAGTCCCCCAGATACGCAGTATTTT
cdr3_aa: CASSEGGSPPDTQYF

clone_size: few
j_call: TRBJ2-2
v_call: TRBV9
d_call: TRBD2
cdr3_nt: TGTGCCAGCAGCCTCTCTAGCGGGAACCCCGGGGAGCTGTTTTTT
cdr3_aa: CASSLSSGNPGELFF

clone_size: NA
j_call: TRBJ1-1
v_call: TRBV11-2
d_call: NA
cdr3_nt: TGTGCCAGCAGCTTAGTCAGGCCGATAGCTTTCTTT
cdr3_aa: CASSLVRPIAFF